This TCR beta chain stems from a study of T cells expressing NK-cell markers. Turning to the study itself: Underlying the TCR beta repertoires were sorted CD3+CD56+NKG2C+, CD3+CD56+NKG2C- and CD3+CD56-NKG2C+ T cells. There were seven HCMV-seropositive donors and one seronegative donor among the eight sequenced.

TCRdb processed the 5' RACE reads again and assigns one entry to each CDR3 protein, with no DNA. Across 550,000 to 600,000 distinct CDR3 sequences, the top ten clones capture roughly 3.6% of the sample. This CDR3 has 14 amino acids. Germline V gene lookup returns CDR1 SGHNT and CDR2 YENEEA. Broader study findings: The leading position in the CD3+CD56-NKG2C+ fraction of a handful of donors also went to these clonotypes. A range of roughly 1.0-8% of CD8+ T cells consisted of dominant NKG2C+ clonotypes in roughly 6 donors.

Concerning this clonotype itself: Its target is not known.

This sequence joins TRBV11-3 and TRBJ2-6; TCRdb lists TRBD1, though no DNA is available to test this call. Input material: blood T cells: a sorted CD56 or NKG2C T cell subset, CD4+ or CD8+ T cells, or bulk PBMC T cells (not recorded which). The clonotype originates from a young man in good health. CDR3 region: CASSRGRGANVLTF. Filled out from reference TRBV11-3 and TRBJ2-6, the complete variable domain reads EAGVVQSPRYKIIEKKQPVAFWCNPISGHNTLYWYLQNLGQGPELLIRYENEEAVDDSQLPKDRFSAERLKGVDSTLKIQPAELGDSAVYLCASSRGRGANVLTFGAGSRLTVL.